This record looks at one TCR beta chain sequence and its context. Its antigen is not identified. The data were taken from a study of cytomegalovirus exposure and HLA in healthy donors. The V gene's germline CDR1 is SGHTA and CDR2 FQGNSA. The CDR3 totals 15 residues. Deletions cut 1 base from V and 4 bases from J, with 14 bases between. The PCR contained 60 Vbeta and 13 Jbeta primers. As processed by the authors: Counted up in a later analysis, unique TCR beta chains came to some 82 million, with around 11 million shared. Data came from immunoSEQ multiplex PCR; TCRdb stores just in-frame clones and leaves some out. V and J calls and clone size are those listed in that table; D and trimming were worked out from the DNA. The repertoire holds over 130,000 clones, with approximately 67% as singletons. Overall study results and limits: CMV serostatus stood as the only immune exposure information on hand. In a later analysis, at a false discovery rate of 0.05, 17,000 or so TCR beta sequences were associated with HLA alleles. It was reported that the classifier diagnosed cytomegalovirus status with high specificity and sensitivity in both the original and validation cohorts.

Source material: PBMCs. The receptor comes from a woman aged 55 to 70 in good health and CMV-seronegative. The rearrangement links TRBV7-2 to TRBJ2-7, with no clear D. CDR3 bases: TGTGCCAGCAGCTTAGTGGCAAACGCCCTTTACGAGCAGTACTTC. Amino acids: CASSLVANALYEQYF.